The 21 T cell receptor beta chains below were found in one sample sequenced in a study of patients and donors after allogeneic stem cell transplantation. Via MiXCR, TCRdb re-called the RT-PCR reads, giving one row per CDR3 protein. The table includes approximately 210,000 distinct CDR3 sequences, roughly two fifths detected once. The sequenced sample consisted of blood, either unsorted or a sorted T cell fraction (not recorded which). These receptors were collected from a human donor who was either an allogeneic HSCT recipient or a stem cell or donor lymphocyte infusion donor (not recorded which). It is not recorded whose cells these are; they may come from a transplant donor.

The table lists this clonotype with a few counts. The chain couples TRBV12-3 or TRBV12-4 to TRBJ2-1; a possible D gene is TRBD2 (6 bases). The CDR3 covers 15 residues. V gave up 7 bases and J gave up 10 bases, with 23 bases separating them. The CDR3, as DNA: TGTGCCAGCAATCCTCCGGGACTGCCTCTTGGGGAGCAGTTCTTC. Its translation: CASNPPGLPLGEQFF.

The V call is TRBV20-1, the J call TRBJ1-5, with D unclear. Germline V gene data show CDR1 as DFQATT and CDR2 as SNEGSKA (reference sequence). The CDR3 extends over 14 amino acids. Trimming shortened V by 0 bases and J by 4 bases, and 10 bases separated the two germline ends. CDR3 sequence (DNA): TGCAGTGCTAGAGATACCCGTCGAAATCAGCCCCAGCATTTT. This translates into CSARDTRRNQPQHF.

The rearrangement joins TRBV20-1 to TRBJ2-3, with D tentatively TRBD1 (6 bases). The germline V gene has CDR1 DFQATT and CDR2 SNEGSKA (reference sequence). The CDR3 contains 15 residues. V gave up 2 bases and J gave up 1 base, with 13 bases separating them. CDR3 nucleotides: TGCAGTGCTAGAAAACAGGGAAAGGGCACAGATACGCAGTATTTT. Encoded protein: CSARKQGKGTDTQYF.

This clonotype has a single count. The rearrangement joins TRBV5-5 to TRBJ1-1, with D perhaps TRBD1 (6 bases). Trimming stripped 2 bases from V and 3 bases from J, with 14 bases between. CDR1 and CDR2 from the germline V gene are SGHKS and YYEKEE (reference sequence). This CDR3 comprises 15 residues. The CDR3 spells CASSFYREGDTEAFF. The CDR3 DNA follows: TGTGCCAGCAGCTTCTACAGGGAAGGTGACACTGAAGCTTTCTTT.

The chain couples TRBV29-1 to TRBJ2-5; D is uncertain. Germline loops: CDR1 SQVTM, CDR2 ANQGSEA. V was pared by 7 bases and J by 5 bases, with 20 bases between. The CDR3 is 14 residues long. In DNA form, the CDR3 reads TGCAGCGCCTGGACCCAAGATTACCCTGAGACCCAGTACTTC. Its protein product is CSAWTQDYPETQYF. The full variable domain, with the rest looked up from reference TRBV29-1 and TRBJ2-5, is SAVISQKPSRDICQRGTSLTIQCQVDSQVTMMFWYRQQPGQSLTLIATANQGSEATYESGFVIDKFPISRPNLTFSTLTVSNMSPEDSSIYLCSAWTQDYPETQYFGPGTRLLVL.

This chain uses TRBV6-5 with TRBJ1-2; a weak D match, TRBD1 (5 bases). Trimming cost V 6 bases and J 5 bases, with 13 bases left between them. The CDR3 spans 13 residues. Germline assignment: CDR1 MNHEY and CDR2 SVGAGI. CDR3 nucleotides: TGTGCCAGCAGCCGGGGGACGGAATATGGCTACACCTTC. Its protein is CASSRGTEYGYTF.

The V and J genes are TRBV2 and TRBJ2-4, with D perhaps matching TRBD1 (5 bases). CDR1 and CDR2 (germline): SNHLY, FYNNEI. V was clipped by 4 bases and J by 4 bases, with 14 bases between them. This CDR3 spans 15 amino acids. CDR3 loop: CASSAGSQGKNIQYF. In DNA form, the CDR3 reads TGTGCCAGCAGTGCCGGGTCTCAGGGTAAAAACATTCAGTACTTC.

The chain uses TRBV7-9 and TRBJ2-5, with D possibly matching TRBD2 (5 bases). Germline values: CDR1 SEHNR, CDR2 FQNEAQ (reference sequence). The CDR3 totals 15 residues. Deletions cut 1 base from V and 5 bases from J, with 14 bases between. The CDR3 DNA follows: TGTGCCAGCAGCTTAGAAAGGGTGTTAGCGGAGACCCAGTACTTC. It yields the protein CASSLERVLAETQYF.

This chain connects TRBV2 to TRBJ1-3, with D tentatively TRBD1 (6 bases). There are 14 residues in the CDR3. Trimming cost V 4 bases and J 5 bases, with 12 bases left between them. Germline V gene lookup returns CDR1 SNHLY and CDR2 FYNNEI. The CDR3 reads CASSAVWGRNTIYF. The CDR3 coding sequence is TGTGCCAGCAGTGCCGTGTGGGGGCGAAACACCATATATTTT.

The chain links TRBV20-1 to TRBJ2-1, with 12 bases matching TRBD2. CDR3 size: 15 residues. Germline-derived CDR1 and CDR2 are DFQATT and SNEGSKA (reference sequence). V was pared by 3 bases and J by 5 bases, with 5 bases of the junction left unmatched. CDR3 amino acids: CSASPGLAGHNEQFF. DNA of the CDR3: TGCAGTGCTAGCCCCGGACTAGCGGGGCACAATGAGCAGTTCTTC.

The rearrangement links TRBV29-1 to TRBJ1-1; D is ambiguous. This CDR3 contains 12 residues. The ends were cut back, 7 bases at V and 2 bases at J, with 11 bases in the middle. Germline V gene sequence: CDR1 SQVTM, CDR2 ANQGSEA. CDR3 loop: CSARALNTEAFF. CDR3 DNA sequence: TGCAGCGCCCGGGCCCTTAACACTGAAGCTTTCTTT.

The rearrangement links TRBV29-1 to TRBJ1-2, with 9 bases identical to TRBD1. V shed 7 bases, J shed 9 bases, and the junction held 6 bases outside the gene matches. This CDR3 comprises 11 residues. The germline gives CDR1 SQVTM, CDR2 ANQGSEA. CDR3 in amino acids: CSGDRAPSYTF. CDR3 DNA sequence: TGCAGCGGGGACAGGGCCCCAAGCTACACCTTC.

The chain combines TRBV2 with TRBJ1-6; tentative D call: TRBD1 (5 bases). The V end was cut by 2 bases, the J end by 5 bases, with 16 bases between. Germline V gives CDR1 SNHLY, CDR2 FYNNEI. The CDR3 loop spans 17 amino acids. The CDR3 sequence is CASSEPTSGTNNSPLHF. The DNA for the CDR3 is TGTGCCAGCAGTGAACCGACTTCCGGGACGAATAATTCACCCCTCCACTTT. Full variable domain (rest looked up from reference TRBV2 and TRBJ1-6): EPEVTQTPSHQVTQMGQEVILRCVPISNHLYFYWYRQILGQKVEFLVSFYNNEISEKSEIFDDQFSVERPDGSNFTLKIRSTKLEDSAMYFCASSEPTSGTNNSPLHFGNGTRLTVT.

J is TRBJ1-2 and V is TRBV27, with a weak D call TRBD1 (6 bases). Trimming stripped 5 bases from V and 11 bases from J, with 27 bases between. Germline assignment: CDR1 MNHEY and CDR2 SMNVEV (reference sequence). The CDR3 runs to 16 residues. The CDR3 spells CASSEEPTGPGRGYTF. CDR3 nucleotides: TGTGCCAGCAGTGAAGAACCGACAGGACCTGGACGGGGGTACACCTTC.

The sample holds a few counts of this clonotype. The rearrangement links TRBV3-1 to TRBJ1-1, with D unresolved. Trimming took off 1 base at V and 1 base at J, with 7 bases between the two ends. This CDR3 is 14 amino acids long. Per germline, CDR1 LGHDT and CDR2 YNNKEL (reference sequence). This chain's CDR3 is CASSQGAGNTEAFF. Here the CDR3 DNA reads TGTGCCAGCAGCCAAGGGGCAGGGAACACTGAAGCTTTCTTT.

This clonotype has a handful of counts. CDR3 loop: CSVDIMNTEAFF. For the CDR3, the DNA is TGCAGCGTTGACATAATGAACACTGAAGCTTTCTTT. The genes are TRBV29-1 and TRBJ1-1; D remains ambiguous. Germline values: CDR1 SQVTM, CDR2 ANQGSEA. V was pared by 3 bases and J by 0 bases, with 5 bases between. This CDR3 spans 12 amino acids.

The V call is TRBV20-1, the J call TRBJ1-1; D is possibly TRBD1 (5 bases). The CDR3 covers 16 residues. Germline V gene sequence: CDR1 DFQATT, CDR2 SNEGSKA (reference sequence). V lost 0 bases, J lost 0 bases, and 14 bases lay in between. The CDR3 protein is CSARDTVGRVNTEAFF. CDR3 nucleotides: TGCAGTGCTAGAGATACGGTTGGCAGGGTGAACACTGAAGCTTTCTTT.

For the CDR3, the DNA is TGTGCCAGCAGCGTAGAGATACTGGCAGATACGCAGTATTTT. This translates into CASSVEILADTQYF. This rearrangement joins TRBV9 to TRBJ2-3, with D uncertain. Trimming shortened V by 0 bases and J by 4 bases, and 9 bases separated the two germline ends. The V gene's germline CDR1 is SGDLS and CDR2 YYNGEE. The CDR3 covers 14 residues.

The V call is TRBV12-3 or TRBV12-4, the J call TRBJ1-5; D is unclear. The CDR3 covers 14 residues. V lost 6 bases to trimming and J lost 7 bases, with 16 bases between them. CDR3 sequence reads: CASSMDGREQPQHF. The CDR3 DNA reads as TGTGCCAGCAGCATGGACGGGAGGGAACAGCCCCAGCATTTT.

The chain joins TRBV4-2 to TRBJ1-4; TRBD1 might be the D (5 bases). V was shortened by 3 bases and J by 5 bases, with 13 bases between the two germline ends. This CDR3 region has 15 residues. Germline V lookup: CDR1 LGHNA, CDR2 YNFKEQ. CDR3 DNA: TGTGCCAGCAGCCAGGTTAGGGGTGGGAATGAAAAACTGTTTTTT. Encoded protein: CASSQVRGGNEKLFF.

This clonotype was seen more than once but under ten times. This chain links TRBV7-9 with TRBJ2-3; 7 nucleotides agree with TRBD2. This CDR3 contains 16 residues. V shed 2 bases, J shed 7 bases, and the junction held 12 bases outside the gene matches. Germline lookup yields CDR1 SEHNR and CDR2 FQNEAQ (reference sequence). The CDR3 region is CASSLWGGRRSYTQYF. The CDR3, as DNA: TGTGCCAGCAGCTTATGGGGCGGGAGAAGATCATATACGCAGTATTTT.